This TCR beta chain was found in a study of T-cell memory formation after mild COVID-19. General study findings and limits: Those CD4+ clones that contracted were mainly in CM and EM (CD8+ ones in EMRA). Second-wave clones that peaked on day 37 lacked confirmed SARS-CoV-2 specificity. The pre-infection memory compartment contained some responding clones, suggesting cross-reactive memory joined.

This CDR3 comprises 12 residues. J lost 5 bases, V lost 7 bases, and 4 bases had no gene match. Per the germline V gene, CDR1 is SGHAT and CDR2 is FQNNGV. MiXCR, run by TCRdb on the 5' RACE reads, gives a single entry per CDR3 protein. Altogether roughly 620,000 distinct CDR3 sequences are present, 18% being singletons, with the ten largest covering about 11%. On this clonotype itself: Its antigen is not identified.

This clonotype was obtained from an adult woman who had mild COVID-19 (a few samples of this study predate the infection). Cell type and time point are not known. The material sequenced was PBMCs or a T cell subset sorted from them (not recorded which). This rearrangement joins TRBV11-2 to TRBJ2-5; 7 nucleotides match TRBD2. As DNA, the CDR3 is TGTGCCAGCACGACCGGGGGGGAGACCCAGTACTTC. Residues: CASTTGGETQYF.